The 15 T cell receptor beta chains presented below share a single source sample, sequenced in a study of T cells after yellow fever vaccination. TCRdb processed the 5' RACE reads anew with MiXCR; each CDR3 protein has one entry. The sample gives approximately 300,000 distinct CDR3 sequences, roughly 13% of which show up once; less than 0.55% is in the top ten. The source material was CD4+ T cells sorted from PBMCs, sampled 45 days after the yellow fever booster vaccination. The receptors originated from a man in his thirties or forties who received the YFV17D yellow fever vaccine.

This clonotype was picked up a small number of times. The rearrangement links TRBV10-3 to TRBJ2-5, with TRBD2 matching 13 bases. In germline, CDR1 is ENHRY, CDR2 SYGVKD. The ends lost 9 bases at V and 5 bases at J; junction bases unmatched: 3. The CDR3 has 13 amino acids. CDR3 DNA: TGTGCCATTAAGACTAGCGGGAGGGAGACCCAGTACTTC. Translating it yields CAIKTSGRETQYF.

The CDR3, as DNA: TGTGCCATCAGTGGGGGCGTGACCGGGGGGACAGATACGCAGTATTTT. It translates to CAISGGVTGGTDTQYF. This chain joins TRBV10-3 and TRBJ2-3, with TRBD2 identical over 7 bases. J was trimmed by 3 bases and V by 4 bases; bases with no gene match: 10. The CDR3 is made up of 16 amino acids. Looked up from germline, CDR1 is ENHRY and CDR2 is SYGVKD.

The chain uses TRBV4-2 and TRBJ2-5; TRBD2 agrees at 14 bases. CDR1 is LGHNA and CDR2 is YNFKEQ in the germline V gene. The CDR3 spans 18 residues. The J segment lost 0 bases and the V segment lost 4 bases, leaving 7 bases of the junction unmatched. CDR3 sequence (DNA): TGTGCCAGCAGCCGCACGCCGGGACTAGCGGGAGACCAAGAGACCCAGTACTTC. Its translation: CASSRTPGLAGDQETQYF.

Only a few counts were recorded for this clonotype. The chain has TRBV20-1 and TRBJ2-3, with 9 bases fitting TRBD2. Germline loops: CDR1 DFQATT, CDR2 SNEGSKA (reference sequence). This CDR3 is 15 amino acids long. Germline trimming cut 0 bases from V and 4 bases from J; bases unmatched to any gene: 5. CDR3 coding DNA: TGCAGTGCTAGAGATTCTAGCGGGAAGGCAGATACGCAGTATTTT. It encodes CSARDSSGKADTQYF.

The chain employs TRBV10-3 and TRBJ2-3; weak D call: TRBD2 (6 bases). The CDR3 contains 13 residues. Trimming took off 7 bases at V and 1 base at J, with 9 bases between the two ends. Germline V gives CDR1 ENHRY, CDR2 SYGVKD. CDR3 in amino acids: CAINPSGTDTQYF. For the CDR3, the DNA is TGTGCCATCAACCCTAGCGGCACAGATACGCAGTATTTT.

V gene TRBV7-2 combines with J gene TRBJ2-7, with 13 bases identical to TRBD2. After removal of 4 bases from V and 9 bases from J, the junction contained 3 bases not matched to a gene. Germline values: CDR1 SGHTA, CDR2 FQGNSA. CDR3 size: 13 residues. The CDR3 here is CASSSGLAGRQYF. DNA of the CDR3: TGTGCCAGCAGCTCGGGACTAGCGGGACGGCAGTACTTC.

The chain employs TRBV5-1 and TRBJ2-7; D gene ambiguous. Looked up from germline, CDR1 is SGHRS and CDR2 is YFSETQ. The CDR3 consists of 14 residues. Trimming removed 0 bases from V and 1 base from J, with 8 bases in between. The CDR3 protein is CASSLALGSYEQYF. The DNA for the CDR3 is TGCGCCAGCAGCTTGGCCCTTGGATCCTACGAGCAGTACTTC.

This clonotype occurred once. The chain uses TRBV19 and TRBJ2-2, with 9 bases fitting TRBD2. In germline, CDR1 is LNHDA, CDR2 SQIVND (reference sequence). The CDR3 is made up of 14 amino acids. Trimming removed 7 bases from V and 5 bases from J; junction bases left unmatched: 5. This CDR3 reads CASIRLAGTGELFF. Written as DNA, the CDR3 is TGTGCCAGTATTCGCCTAGCGGGGACCGGGGAGCTGTTTTTT. The entire variable domain, with the rest obtained from reference TRBV19 and TRBJ2-2, is as follows: DGGITQSPKYLFRKEGQNVTLSCEQNLNHDAMYWYRQDPGQGLRLIYYSQIVNDFQKGDIAEGYSVSREKKESFPLTVTSAQKNPTAFYLCASIRLAGTGELFFGEGSRLTVL.

The chain couples TRBV6-5 to TRBJ2-7; D remains unclear. V was trimmed by 6 bases and J by 3 bases, leaving 6 bases between them. The CDR3 length is 11 residues. Germline V CDR1 and CDR2: MNHEY, SVGAGI. CDR3 bases: TGTGCCAGCAGCCAAAACTACGAGCAGTACTTC. Protein product: CASSQNYEQYF.

The rearrangement links TRBV7-2 to TRBJ2-5; maybe TRBD1 (6 bases). CDR1 SGHTA and CDR2 FQGNSA come from the germline V gene. The germline V and J ends were trimmed by 1 base and 9 bases, with 15 bases remaining between them. This CDR3 spans 14 amino acids. Here the CDR3 reads CASSLGTGSEAQYF. CDR3 coding DNA: TGTGCCAGCAGCTTAGGTACAGGGTCGGAGGCCCAGTACTTC.

This chain joins TRBV3-1 and TRBJ2-7, with 9 bases matching TRBD1. The V and J ends lost 4 bases and 6 bases, in that order; junction bases with no gene match: 10. The CDR3 has 15 residues. Germline V gene lookup returns CDR1 LGHDT and CDR2 YNNKEL (reference sequence). This chain's CDR3 is CASSRAWDRVTEQYF. The DNA for the CDR3 is TGTGCCAGCAGCCGAGCTTGGGACAGGGTAACCGAGCAGTACTTC.

This clonotype appeared a few times. This chain links TRBV7-9 with TRBJ2-1, with D tentatively TRBD2 (6 bases). This CDR3 contains 16 residues. Trimming took 9 bases from V and 10 from J, leaving 28 bases between them. Germline V CDR1 and CDR2: SEHNR, FQNEAQ (reference sequence). CDR3 nucleotide sequence: TGTGCCAGTTCTCCTGAGGAGGGACTCAGACGTCGCGAGCAGTTCTTC. Protein: CASSPEEGLRRREQFF.

The sample holds many counts of this clonotype. The V and J genes are TRBV20-1 and TRBJ2-1; 8 bases fit TRBD2. From germline, CDR1 is DFQATT and CDR2 SNEGSKA (reference sequence). V shed 1 base and J 6 bases; nucleotides not matched to a gene: 11. The CDR3 loop spans 16 amino acids. The CDR3 bases are TGCAGTGCTAGAGTAACGCGGGAGGCCCCCATCAATGAGCAGTTCTTC. The encoded protein is CSARVTREAPINEQFF.

This clonotype appeared a single time. The chain couples TRBV4-3 to TRBJ2-5; no clear D. The ends were cut back, 0 bases at V and 14 bases at J, with 13 bases in the middle. Germline V lookup: CDR1 LGHNA, CDR2 YSLEER. This CDR3 comprises 12 residues. The CDR3 DNA sequence: TGCGCCAGCAGCCAAGAGGTTGGACCCCCATACTTC. It yields the protein CASSQEVGPPYF.

The V gene is TRBV20-1, the J gene TRBJ2-2; D call uncertain. Germline lookup yields CDR1 DFQATT and CDR2 SNEGSKA (reference sequence). The germline V and J ends were trimmed by 6 bases and 0 bases, with 17 bases remaining between them. There are 16 residues in the CDR3. The CDR3 protein is CSATLATAANTGELFF. CDR3 bases: TGCAGTGCAACTTTGGCCACCGCGGCGAACACCGGGGAGCTGTTTTTT.